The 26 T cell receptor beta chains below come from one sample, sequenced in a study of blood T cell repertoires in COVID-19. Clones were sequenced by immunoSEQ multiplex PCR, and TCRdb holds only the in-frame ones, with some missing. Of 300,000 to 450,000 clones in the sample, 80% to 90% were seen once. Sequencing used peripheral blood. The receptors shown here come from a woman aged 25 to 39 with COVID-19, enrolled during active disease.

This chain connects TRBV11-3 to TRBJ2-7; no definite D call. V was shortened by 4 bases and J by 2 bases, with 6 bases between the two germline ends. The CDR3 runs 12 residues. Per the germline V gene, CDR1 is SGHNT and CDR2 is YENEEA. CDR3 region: CASSSDTYEQYF. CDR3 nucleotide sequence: TGTGCCAGCAGCTCCGACACCTACGAGCAGTACTTC.

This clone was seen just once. The CDR3 protein is CAWNRGLSYNEQFF. The CDR3 nucleotides are TGTGCCTGGAATAGGGGCCTATCCTACAATGAGCAGTTCTTC. The rearrangement joins TRBV30 to TRBJ2-1; a possible D gene is TRBD1 (5 bases). Germline CDR1 and CDR2: GTSNPN and SVGIG (reference sequence). With 4 bases removed from V and 1 base from J, the gap between germline ends came to 11 bases. The CDR3 consists of 14 residues.

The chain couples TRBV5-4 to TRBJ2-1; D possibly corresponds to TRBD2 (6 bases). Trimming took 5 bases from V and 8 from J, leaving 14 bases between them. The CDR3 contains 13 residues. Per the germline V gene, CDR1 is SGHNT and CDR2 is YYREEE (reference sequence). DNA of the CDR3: TGTGCCAGCAGTCAAGGAGGGAGTGATGAGCAGTTCTTC. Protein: CASSQGGSDEQFF.

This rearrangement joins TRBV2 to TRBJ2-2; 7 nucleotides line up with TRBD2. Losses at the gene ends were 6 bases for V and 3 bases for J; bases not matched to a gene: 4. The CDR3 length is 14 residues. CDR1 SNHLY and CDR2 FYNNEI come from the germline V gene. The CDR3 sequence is CASRWTRDTGELFF. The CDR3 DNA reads TGTGCCAGCAGATGGACTAGGGACACCGGGGAGCTGTTTTTT.

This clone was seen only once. CDR3: CASSQAIGQGPHEQFF. DNA of the CDR3: TGCGCCAGCAGCCAAGCCATCGGACAGGGGCCCCATGAGCAGTTCTTC. This chain uses TRBV4-1 with TRBJ2-1; 9 nucleotides line up with TRBD1. Germline V gives CDR1 MGHRA, CDR2 YSYEKL. There are 16 residues in the CDR3. V lost 1 base and J lost 8; bases outside the gene matches: 9.

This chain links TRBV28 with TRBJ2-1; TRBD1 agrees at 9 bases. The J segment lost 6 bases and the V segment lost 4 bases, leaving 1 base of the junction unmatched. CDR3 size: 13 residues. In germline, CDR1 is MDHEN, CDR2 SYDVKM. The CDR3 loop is CASSWGQGNEQFF. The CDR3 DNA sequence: TGTGCCAGCAGTTGGGGACAGGGCAATGAGCAGTTCTTC.

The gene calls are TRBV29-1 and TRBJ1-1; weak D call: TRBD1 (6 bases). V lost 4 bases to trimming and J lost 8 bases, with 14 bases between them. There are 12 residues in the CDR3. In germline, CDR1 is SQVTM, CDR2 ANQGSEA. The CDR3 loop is CSVAGVLREAFF. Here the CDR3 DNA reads TGCAGCGTTGCAGGGGTCCTACGGGAAGCTTTCTTT.

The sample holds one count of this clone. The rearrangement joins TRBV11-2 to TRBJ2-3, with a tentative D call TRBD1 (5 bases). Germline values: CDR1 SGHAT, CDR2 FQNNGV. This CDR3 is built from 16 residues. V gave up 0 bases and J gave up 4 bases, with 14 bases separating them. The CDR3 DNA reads TGTGCCAGCAGCTTAGATCGGGCAGGGTGGTCAGATACGCAGTATTTT. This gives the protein CASSLDRAGWSDTQYF. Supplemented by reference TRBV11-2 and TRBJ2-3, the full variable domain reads EAGVAQSPRYKIIEKRQSVAFWCNPISGHATLYWYQQILGQGPKLLIQFQNNGVVDDSQLPKDRFSAERLKGVDSTLKIQPAKLEDSAVYLCASSLDRAGWSDTQYFGPGTRLTVL.

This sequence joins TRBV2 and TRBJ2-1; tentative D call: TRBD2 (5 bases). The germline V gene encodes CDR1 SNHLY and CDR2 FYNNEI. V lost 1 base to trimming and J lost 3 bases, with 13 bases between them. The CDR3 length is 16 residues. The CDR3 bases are TGTGCCAGCAGTGAAGTGAGACTATCCGTCTACAATGAGCAGTTCTTC. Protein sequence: CASSEVRLSVYNEQFF.

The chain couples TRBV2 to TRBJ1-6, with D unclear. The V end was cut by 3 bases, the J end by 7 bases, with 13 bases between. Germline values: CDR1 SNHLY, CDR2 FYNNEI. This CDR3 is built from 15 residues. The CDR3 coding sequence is TGTGCCAGCAGTGAGGAGGGTTGGTCCAATTCACCCCTCCACTTT. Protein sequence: CASSEEGWSNSPLHF.

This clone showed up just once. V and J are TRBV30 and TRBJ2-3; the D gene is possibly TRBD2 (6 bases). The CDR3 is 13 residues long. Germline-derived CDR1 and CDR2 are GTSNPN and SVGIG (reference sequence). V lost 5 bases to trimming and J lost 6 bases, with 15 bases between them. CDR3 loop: CAWGLRAGDTQYF. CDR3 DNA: TGTGCCTGGGGGCTTCGGGCGGGGGATACGCAGTATTTT. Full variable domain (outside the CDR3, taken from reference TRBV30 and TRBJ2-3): SQTIHQWPATLVQPVGSPLSLECTVEGTSNPNLYWYRQAAGRGLQLLFYSVGIGQISSEVPQNLSASRPQDRQFILSSKKLLLSDSGFYLCAWGLRAGDTQYFGPGTRLTVL.

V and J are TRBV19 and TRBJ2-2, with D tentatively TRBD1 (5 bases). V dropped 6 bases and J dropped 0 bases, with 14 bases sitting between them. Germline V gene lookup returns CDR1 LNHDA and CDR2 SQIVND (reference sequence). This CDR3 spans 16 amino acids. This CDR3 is CASSNLGAANTGELFF. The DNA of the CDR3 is TGTGCCAGTAGCAACCTAGGGGCAGCGAACACCGGGGAGCTGTTTTTT. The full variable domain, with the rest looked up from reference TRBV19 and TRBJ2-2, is DGGITQSPKYLFRKEGQNVTLSCEQNLNHDAMYWYRQDPGQGLRLIYYSQIVNDFQKGDIAEGYSVSREKKESFPLTVTSAQKNPTAFYLCASSNLGAANTGELFFGEGSRLTVL.

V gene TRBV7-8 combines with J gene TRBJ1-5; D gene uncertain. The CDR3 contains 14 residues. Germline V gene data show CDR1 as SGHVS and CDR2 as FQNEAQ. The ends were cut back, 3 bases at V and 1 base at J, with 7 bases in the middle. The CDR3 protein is CASSFSESNQPQHF. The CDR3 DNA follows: TGTGCCAGCAGCTTTAGTGAGAGCAATCAGCCCCAGCATTTT.

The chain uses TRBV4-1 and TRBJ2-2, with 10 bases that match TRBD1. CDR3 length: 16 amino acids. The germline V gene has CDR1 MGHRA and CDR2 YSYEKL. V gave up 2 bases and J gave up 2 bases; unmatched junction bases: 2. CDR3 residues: CASSQRQGANTGELFF. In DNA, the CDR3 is TGCGCCAGCAGCCAACGACAGGGGGCAAACACCGGGGAGCTGTTTTTT.

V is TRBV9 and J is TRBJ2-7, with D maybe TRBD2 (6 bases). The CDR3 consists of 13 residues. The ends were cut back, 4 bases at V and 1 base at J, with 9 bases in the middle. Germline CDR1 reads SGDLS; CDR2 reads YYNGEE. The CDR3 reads CASSSGLSYEQYF. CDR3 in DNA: TGTGCCAGCAGCTCGGGACTGTCCTACGAGCAGTACTTC. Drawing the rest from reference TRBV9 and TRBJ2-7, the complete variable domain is DSGVTQTPKHLITATGQRVTLRCSPRSGDLSVYWYQQSLDQGLQFLIQYYNGEERAKGNILERFSAQQFPDLHSELNLSSLELGDSALYFCASSSGLSYEQYFGPGTRLTVT.

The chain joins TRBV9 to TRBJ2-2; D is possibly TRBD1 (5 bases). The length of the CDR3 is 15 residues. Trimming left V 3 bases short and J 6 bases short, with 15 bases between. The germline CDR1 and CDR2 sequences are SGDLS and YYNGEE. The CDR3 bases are TGTGCCAGCAGCGCCTGGGGCACGATAGCCGGGGAGCTGTTTTTT. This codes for CASSAWGTIAGELFF. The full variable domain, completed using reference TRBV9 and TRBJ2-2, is DSGVTQTPKHLITATGQRVTLRCSPRSGDLSVYWYQQSLDQGLQFLIQYYNGEERAKGNILERFSAQQFPDLHSELNLSSLELGDSALYFCASSAWGTIAGELFFGEGSRLTVL.

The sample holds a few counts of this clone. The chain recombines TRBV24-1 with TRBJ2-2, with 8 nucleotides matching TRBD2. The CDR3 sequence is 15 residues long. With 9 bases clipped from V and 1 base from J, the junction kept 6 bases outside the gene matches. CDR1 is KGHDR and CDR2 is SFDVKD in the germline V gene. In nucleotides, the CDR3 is TGTGCCACCGGTATAGCGGGATTGAACACCGGGGAGCTGTTTTTT. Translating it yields CATGIAGLNTGELFF.

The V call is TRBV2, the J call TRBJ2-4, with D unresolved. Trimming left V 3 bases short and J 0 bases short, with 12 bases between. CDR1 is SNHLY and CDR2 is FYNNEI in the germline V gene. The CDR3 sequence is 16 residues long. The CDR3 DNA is TGTGCCAGCAGTGAGATCGGCGGCCTAGCCAAAAACATTCAGTACTTC. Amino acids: CASSEIGGLAKNIQYF.

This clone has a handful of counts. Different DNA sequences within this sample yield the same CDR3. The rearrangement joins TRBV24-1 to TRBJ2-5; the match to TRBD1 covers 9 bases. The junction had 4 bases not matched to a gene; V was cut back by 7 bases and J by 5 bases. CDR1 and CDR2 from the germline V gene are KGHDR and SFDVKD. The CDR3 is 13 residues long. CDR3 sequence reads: CATSTGGEETQYF. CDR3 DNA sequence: TGTGCCACCAGCACAGGGGGCGAGGAGACCCAGTACTTC.

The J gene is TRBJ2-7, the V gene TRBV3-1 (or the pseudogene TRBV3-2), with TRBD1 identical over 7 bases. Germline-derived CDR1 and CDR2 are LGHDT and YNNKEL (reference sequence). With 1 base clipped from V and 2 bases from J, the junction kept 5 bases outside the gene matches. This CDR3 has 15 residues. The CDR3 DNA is TGTGCCAGCAGCCAAGGGCAGGGGGTTCCCTACGAGCAGTACTTC. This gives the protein CASSQGQGVPYEQYF.

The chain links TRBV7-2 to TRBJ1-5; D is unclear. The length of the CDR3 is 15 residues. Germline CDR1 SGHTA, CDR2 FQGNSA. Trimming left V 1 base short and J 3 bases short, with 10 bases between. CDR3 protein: CASSLGAGNNQPQHF. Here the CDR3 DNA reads TGTGCCAGCAGCTTAGGAGCAGGTAACAATCAGCCCCAGCATTTT.

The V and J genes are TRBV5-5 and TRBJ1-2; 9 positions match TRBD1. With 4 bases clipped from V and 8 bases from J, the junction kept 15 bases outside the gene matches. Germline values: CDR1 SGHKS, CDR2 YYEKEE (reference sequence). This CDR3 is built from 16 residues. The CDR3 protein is CASSPEQGARAAGYTF. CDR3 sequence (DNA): TGTGCCAGCAGCCCAGAACAGGGGGCGCGGGCGGCGGGCTACACCTTC.

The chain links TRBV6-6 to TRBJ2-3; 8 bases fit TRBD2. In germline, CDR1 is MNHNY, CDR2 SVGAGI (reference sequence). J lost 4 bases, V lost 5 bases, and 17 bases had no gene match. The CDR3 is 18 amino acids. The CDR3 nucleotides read TGTGCCAGCAGTCCACGACTTTTCGGGACTAGTAACGCAGATACGCAGTATTTT. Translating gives CASSPRLFGTSNADTQYF.

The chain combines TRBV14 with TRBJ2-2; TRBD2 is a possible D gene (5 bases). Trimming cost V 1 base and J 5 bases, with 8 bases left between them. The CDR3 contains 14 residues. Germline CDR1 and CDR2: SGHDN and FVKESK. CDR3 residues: CASSQVSGTGELFF. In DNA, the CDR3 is TGTGCCAGCAGCCAAGTTTCGGGGACCGGGGAGCTGTTTTTT.

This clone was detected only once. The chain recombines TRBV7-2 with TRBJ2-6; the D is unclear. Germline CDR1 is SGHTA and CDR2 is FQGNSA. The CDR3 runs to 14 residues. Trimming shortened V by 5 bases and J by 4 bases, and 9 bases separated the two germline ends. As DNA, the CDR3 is TGTGCCAGCAGCCCCCGGTTGGGGGCCAACGTCCTGACTTTC. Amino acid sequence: CASSPRLGANVLTF.

CDR3 in amino acids: CASSSRLAGGIYEQYF. DNA of the CDR3: TGCGCCAGCAGCTCCAGACTAGCGGGAGGGATCTACGAGCAGTACTTC. The genes are TRBV5-1 and TRBJ2-7, with 14 bases identical to TRBD2. Germline-derived CDR1 and CDR2 are SGHRS and YFSETQ. V lost 3 bases to trimming and J lost 3 bases; unmatched junction nucleotides: 5. The CDR3 covers 16 residues.